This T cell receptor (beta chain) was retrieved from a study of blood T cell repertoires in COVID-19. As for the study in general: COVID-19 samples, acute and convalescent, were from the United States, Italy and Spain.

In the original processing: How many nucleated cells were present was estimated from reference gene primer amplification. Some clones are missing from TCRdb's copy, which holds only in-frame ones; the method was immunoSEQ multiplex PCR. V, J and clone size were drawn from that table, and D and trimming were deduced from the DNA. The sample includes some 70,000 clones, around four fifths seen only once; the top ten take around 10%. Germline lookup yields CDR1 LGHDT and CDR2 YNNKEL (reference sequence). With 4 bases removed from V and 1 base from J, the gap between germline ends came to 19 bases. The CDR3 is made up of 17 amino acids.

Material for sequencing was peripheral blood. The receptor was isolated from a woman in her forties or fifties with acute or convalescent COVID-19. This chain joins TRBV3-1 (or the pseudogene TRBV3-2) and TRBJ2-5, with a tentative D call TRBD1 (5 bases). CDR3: CASSPPLGQPLQETQYF. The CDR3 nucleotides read TGTGCCAGCAGCCCCCCACTCGGACAACCCCTCCAAGAGACCCAGTACTTC.